This T cell receptor (beta chain) was retrieved from a study of blood T cell repertoires in COVID-19. The method was immunoSEQ multiplex PCR; TCRdb's version includes in-frame clones alone and lacks a portion of them. This table holds around 280,000 clones, roughly 90% found once. Participants were aged about 18 to 100 years from 20 to 30 US areas. This clone was observed once. Sequencing was done on a sample of PBMCs or T cells enriched from blood (not recorded which). This clonotype was obtained from a woman aged 18-35 years with acute COVID-19.

CDR3 nucleotides: TGTGCCAGCAGGGTAGCGGGAGGGCCCAATGAGCAGTTCTTC. This codes for CASRVAGGPNEQFF. The V call is TRBV28, the J call TRBJ2-1, with 11 bases that match TRBD2. This CDR3 is built from 14 residues. CDR1 MDHEN and CDR2 SYDVKM come from the germline V gene. Trimming cost V 6 bases and J 6 bases; bases outside gene matches: 4.